This T cell receptor beta chain was identified in a study of T-cell reconstitution after alpha-beta-depleted transplantation in children. This sample's TCRbeta library carried unique molecular identifier barcodes. Using its own MiXCR run on the PCR reads, TCRdb lists one record per CDR3 protein. Of a few hundred thousand distinct CDR3 sequences in the sample, approximately 10% were seen once. This clonotype has a handful of counts. Trimming took off 2 bases at V and 1 base at J, with 5 bases between the two ends. CDR3 length: 14 residues. Germline CDR1 reads KGHSH; CDR2 reads LQKENI. The clonotype was recovered from a human donor who donated a stem cell graft to a child with acute lymphoblastic leukemia. The starting material was PBMCs from the stem cell graft donor, obtained from the stem cell graft. This chain links TRBV18 with TRBJ2-2; D gene unclear. CDR3 sequence reads: CASSPGMNTGELFF. CDR3 DNA: TGTGCCAGCTCACCAGGGATGAACACCGGGGAGCTGTTTTTT.